These 11 T cell receptor beta chains were all obtained from the same sample, sequenced in a study of circulating CD8 cells and anti-PD-1 response in melanoma. Sorting of live CD3+CD8+TCRalphabeta+ cells by PD-1 and/or TIGIT gave four subsets. The QIAseq Immune Repertoire TCR panel built the libraries from about 16 ng of total RNA. TCRdb reanalysed the reads using MiXCR and keeps one entry per CDR3 protein. The table lists 1,000 to 1,500 distinct CDR3 sequences, 7.3% of them singletons, with approximately 15% in the top ten. The sample in question was CD8+ T cells from PBMCs, obtained at baseline or after one month of anti-PD-1 therapy (not recorded which). These receptors came from a human donor with melanoma.

By share of the sample, this clonotype is medium-sized. J is TRBJ2-2 and V is TRBV28; 8 bases line up with TRBD2. J was trimmed by 3 bases and V by 4 bases; bases with no gene match: 7. The CDR3 spans 16 residues. Germline CDR1 reads MDHEN; CDR2 reads SYDVKM. CDR3 DNA sequence: TGTGCCAGCAGTTGGGGACTAGGAGGGGACACCGGGGAGCTGTTTTTT. This codes for CASSWGLGGDTGELFF.

This clonotype is termed large. The rearrangement joins TRBV29-1 to TRBJ2-7; 7 bases agree with TRBD1. With V trimmed by 3 bases and J by 6 bases, 5 bases remained unmatched. The CDR3 length is 12 residues. The germline V gene has CDR1 SQVTM and CDR2 ANQGSEA. The CDR3 nucleotides read TGCAGCGTTGATACAGGGGTAGGCGAGCAGTACTTC. Protein: CSVDTGVGEQYF.

This clonotype counts as medium-sized (0.01 to 0.1%). The chain combines TRBV19 with TRBJ2-1; D assignment may be TRBD1 or TRBD2 (5 bases each). The V end lost 5 bases, the J end lost 7 bases, and 18 bases lay between the germline ends. Germline V CDR1 and CDR2: LNHDA, SQIVND (reference sequence). This CDR3 comprises 15 residues. CDR3: CASSDGGDSRNEQFF. The CDR3 DNA follows: TGTGCCAGTAGTGATGGGGGAGATAGCCGGAATGAGCAGTTCTTC.

In its sample, this clonotype ranks as large. V usage is TRBV2 and J usage is TRBJ2-7; tentative D call: TRBD2 (5 bases). The CDR3 covers 15 residues. Germline CDR1 and CDR2: SNHLY and FYNNEI. V lost 1 base and J 3 bases, leaving 13 bases between the germline ends. The CDR3 sequence is CASSEESGIGYEQYF. DNA for the CDR3: TGTGCCAGCAGTGAAGAATCCGGGATCGGCTACGAGCAGTACTTC.

This clonotype is deemed medium-sized. This chain uses TRBV29-1 with TRBJ2-2; no firm D call. Germline V CDR1 and CDR2: SQVTM, ANQGSEA. This CDR3 has 14 amino acids. The V end lost 2 bases, the J end lost 1 base, and 8 bases lay between the germline ends. The CDR3 loop reads CSVESGRNTGELFF. CDR3 nucleotide sequence: TGCAGCGTTGAATCGGGTCGGAACACCGGGGAGCTGTTTTTT.

In this sample, this clonotype is medium-sized. V is TRBV29-1 and J is TRBJ1-2, with TRBD1 matching over 8 bases. The CDR3 extends over 12 amino acids. V was clipped by 3 bases and J by 7 bases; unmatched bases: 4. Germline V lookup: CDR1 SQVTM, CDR2 ANQGSEA. DNA for the CDR3: TGCAGCGTTGAGACAGGGGCTCCTGGCTACACCTTC. Its translation: CSVETGAPGYTF.

This clonotype is large within its sample. For the CDR3, the DNA is TGTGCCACCAGTGATGCTACCGGGACTAGCGGGAGGGACCAAGAGACCCAGTACTTC. Amino acid sequence: CATSDATGTSGRDQETQYF. The chain employs TRBV24-1 and TRBJ2-5; 16 bases are a match to TRBD2. Germline CDR1 KGHDR, CDR2 SFDVKD. The length of the CDR3 is 19 residues. The V segment lost 3 bases and the J segment 0 bases; nucleotides outside the gene matches: 6.

By its share, this clonotype is medium-sized. The chain uses TRBV28 and TRBJ2-7; D is possibly TRBD1 (6 bases). V was shortened by 1 base and J by 6 bases, with 7 bases between the two germline ends. This CDR3 has 12 amino acids. CDR1 MDHEN and CDR2 SYDVKM come from the germline V gene. The CDR3 DNA reads TGTGCCAGCAGTTTATACAGGGCCGAGCAGTACTTC. Protein: CASSLYRAEQYF.

By its share, this clonotype is medium-sized. The rearrangement links TRBV25-1 to TRBJ2-7; D gene uncertain. Trimming pared 4 bases from V and 6 bases from J, leaving 10 bases between. Germline loops: CDR1 MGHDK, CDR2 SYGVNS. This CDR3 is built from 12 residues. CDR3 DNA: TGTGCCAGCAGTGTTTACAAGTCCGAGCAGTACTTC. Translating it yields CASSVYKSEQYF.

This clonotype is termed medium-sized. The rearrangement joins TRBV20-1 to TRBJ1-5; the match to TRBD1 covers 10 bases. J gave up 4 bases and V 0 bases, and 0 bases lay outside the gene matches. The CDR3 length is 14 residues. The germline gives CDR1 DFQATT, CDR2 SNEGSKA (reference sequence). CDR3 in DNA: TGCAGTGCTAGAGAGGGACAGGGGAATCAGCCCCAGCATTTT. As protein: CSAREGQGNQPQHF.

This clonotype ranks as medium-sized. This chain connects TRBV10-3 to TRBJ2-5; D possibly corresponds to TRBD2 (6 bases). Trimming pared 3 bases from V and 2 bases from J, leaving 16 bases between. Germline CDR1 and CDR2: ENHRY and SYGVKD. The CDR3 is 16 residues long. The CDR3 sequence is CAISDQAMRDQETQYF. The DNA of the CDR3 is TGTGCCATCAGTGACCAAGCGATGCGGGATCAAGAGACCCAGTACTTC.